This T cell receptor (beta chain) was obtained from a study of blood T cells in healthy people across ages. The wider study: About one barcoded TCR beta cDNA was captured per two T cells.

A second roughly 6 to 12 cycle PCR used barcoded and J-beta primers. TCRdb re-derived calls from the 5' RACE reads in MiXCR, one entry per CDR3 protein. The table records roughly 730,000 distinct CDR3 sequences, more than 55% of them present only once. The length of the CDR3 is 12 residues. V lost 6 bases and J 5 bases, leaving 10 bases between the germline ends. From germline, CDR1 is SQVTM and CDR2 ANQGSEA. Samples each yielded at least 6 micrograms of total RNA. This TCR was sampled from a man in his forties in good health. The sequenced sample consisted of blood. The chain uses TRBV29-1 and TRBJ2-2; D not resolved. The CDR3 DNA reads as TGCAGCGTGCGCAGCGATACCGGGGAGCTGTTTTTT. This gives the protein CSVRSDTGELFF.